Presented here are 28 T cell receptor beta chains from one specimen sequenced in a study of blood T cells in healthy people across ages. It was with a sample-barcoded 5' primer and a J-beta primer mix that a second PCR of roughly 6 to 12 cycles was run. Each CDR3 protein gets one entry after TCRdb re-called the 5' RACE reads with MiXCR. Among roughly 2 million distinct CDR3 sequences listed, just under 50% were seen once. The material sequenced was blood. The receptors stem from a woman aged 40 to 50 in good health.

This clonotype occurred many times. The J gene is TRBJ2-7, the V gene TRBV13; perhaps TRBD1 as D (5 bases). Looked up from germline, CDR1 is PRHDT and CDR2 is FYEKMQ (reference sequence). Trimming pared 5 bases from V and 6 bases from J, leaving 11 bases between. The CDR3 is 12 residues long. CDR3 residues: CASSPRQSEQYF. CDR3 nucleotides: TGTGCCAGCAGCCCAAGACAGTCCGAGCAGTACTTC.

This chain links TRBV29-1 with TRBJ2-3; 13 bases are a match to TRBD2. The germline CDR1 and CDR2 sequences are SQVTM and ANQGSEA. The CDR3 totals 15 residues. J was trimmed by 3 bases and V by 5 bases; bases with no gene match: 5. DNA for the CDR3: TGCAGCGTTCAACTAGCGGGGGGGGGAACAGATACGCAGTATTTT. Its protein product is CSVQLAGGGTDTQYF.

This clonotype has more than one count but fewer than ten. The chain links TRBV2 to TRBJ2-7, with D unclear. The CDR3 runs 11 residues. V dropped 7 bases and J dropped 2 bases, with 6 bases sitting between them. Germline CDR1 reads SNHLY; CDR2 reads FYNNEI. The CDR3 DNA follows: TGTGCCAGCACGGTTACCTACGAGCAGTACTTC. Its protein is CASTVTYEQYF.

This clonotype was observed a single time. At one boundary the junction diverges from the germline segment, which might be a read error. Here the CDR3 reads CACSLEGDRRIEETQYF. The CDR3, as DNA: TGTGCCTGCAGTTTAGAGGGGGACAGGAGGATTGAAGAGACCCAGTACTTC. The gene calls are TRBV28 and TRBJ2-5; 8 bases agree with TRBD1. The CDR3 covers 17 residues. CDR1 and CDR2 (germline): MDHEN, SYDVKM.

Turning to this clonotype: A junction boundary mismatches the germline segment, possibly from a read error. J is TRBJ2-1 and V is TRBV5-1, with 7 bases lining up with TRBD2. The DNA end favors TRBJ2-7, so the J call may be wrong. This CDR3 has 15 amino acids. Germline values: CDR1 SGHRS, CDR2 YFSETQ. The CDR3, as DNA: TGCGCCGGCAGCGTGAGCGGGGTAGGCTACAATGAGCAGTACTTC. This encodes CAGSVSGVGYNEQYF.

This clonotype came up a few times. The CDR3 region has the DNA TGTGCCAGCAACGTGGACAGGGTCGTCAATGAGCAGTTCTTC. This translates into CASNVDRVVNEQFF. The V call is TRBV28, the J call TRBJ2-1; 8 nucleotides match TRBD1. This CDR3 is built from 14 residues. Germline V gene sequence: CDR1 MDHEN, CDR2 SYDVKM. Trimming cost V 7 bases and J 6 bases; bases outside gene matches: 8. Full variable domain (outside the CDR3, taken from reference TRBV28 and TRBJ2-1): DVKVTQSSRYLVKRTGEKVFLECVQDMDHENMFWYRQDPGLGLRLIYFSYDVKMKEKGDIPEGYSVSREKKERFSLILESASTNQTSMYLCASNVDRVVNEQFFGPGTRLTVL.

The rearrangement uses TRBV27 and TRBJ1-6, with 7 nucleotides matching TRBD1. In germline, CDR1 is MNHEY, CDR2 SMNVEV (reference sequence). J gave up 5 bases and V 5 bases, and 18 bases lay outside the gene matches. The CDR3 length is 19 residues. CDR3 region: CASSQDPGQTGGNNSPLHF. Written as DNA, the CDR3 is TGTGCCAGCAGTCAGGACCCGGGACAGACTGGAGGAAATAATTCACCCCTCCACTTT.

The rearrangement links TRBV4-1 to TRBJ2-1, with D possibly being TRBD2 (6 bases). The germline V gene encodes CDR1 MGHRA and CDR2 YSYEKL. This CDR3 region has 15 residues. V was pared by 5 bases and J by 2 bases, with 13 bases between. The CDR3 nucleotides are TGCGCCAGCAGCATCCTTAGCGGACCCTACAATGAGCAGTTCTTC. This codes for CASSILSGPYNEQFF.

This sequence joins TRBV6-2 or TRBV6-3 and TRBJ2-4; 8 bases align to TRBD1. This CDR3 has 17 amino acids. Per the germline V gene, CDR1 is MNHEY and CDR2 is SVGEGT. Unmatched junction bases numbered 16, after V lost 3 bases and J lost 9 bases. The CDR3: CASSYQGAKVVGSIQYF. The CDR3 DNA sequence: TGTGCCAGCAGTTATCAGGGGGCGAAGGTCGTGGGAAGCATTCAGTACTTC.

This clonotype was seen more than once but under ten times. The V gene is TRBV5-1, the J gene TRBJ1-2; D not certain. This CDR3 contains 13 residues. The V gene's germline CDR1 is SGHRS and CDR2 YFSETQ. The V end was cut by 7 bases, the J end by 0 bases, with 10 bases between. The CDR3 DNA reads TGCGCCAGCGGCCCGGTTACTAACTATGGCTACACCTTC. Protein: CASGPVTNYGYTF.

V is TRBV6-1 and J is TRBJ2-7; a possible D gene is TRBD2 (6 bases). The V end lost 1 base, the J end lost 6 bases, and 19 bases lay between the germline ends. CDR1 MNHNS and CDR2 SASEGT come from the germline V gene. The CDR3 runs to 16 residues. The CDR3 is CASSEVGGRIPREQYF. CDR3 DNA sequence: TGTGCCAGCAGTGAAGTGGGGGGACGGATCCCTCGCGAGCAGTACTTC.

This clonotype has only a few counts. The chain links TRBV3-1 to TRBJ2-4, with 7 bases that match TRBD1. Germline assignment: CDR1 LGHDT and CDR2 YNNKEL (reference sequence). CDR3 size: 16 residues. V dropped 4 bases and J dropped 3; count of bases not matched to a gene: 9. CDR3 loop: CASSPRQGYDKNIQYF. The CDR3 DNA reads as TGTGCCAGCAGCCCACGACAGGGTTATGACAAAAACATTCAGTACTTC.

The chain couples TRBV10-3 to TRBJ1-5; 8 nucleotides align to TRBD1. The CDR3 spans 13 residues. Germline CDR1 reads ENHRY; CDR2 reads SYGVKD. Losses at the gene ends were 6 bases for V and 6 bases for J; bases not matched to a gene: 4. CDR3: CAIRTGVSQPQHF. The CDR3 DNA reads as TGTGCCATCAGGACAGGGGTCAGTCAGCCCCAGCATTTT.

The rearrangement links TRBV6-2 or TRBV6-3 to TRBJ1-1; D is ambiguous. The V end lost 8 bases, the J end lost 6 bases, and 19 bases lay between the germline ends. The CDR3 extends over 14 amino acids. In germline, CDR1 is MNHEY, CDR2 SVGEGT. This CDR3 is CASGKIGELAEAFF. The DNA of the CDR3 is TGTGCCAGCGGAAAGATCGGAGAACTCGCTGAAGCTTTCTTT.

The V and J genes are TRBV20-1 and TRBJ2-5, with unresolved D. The CDR3 extends over 15 amino acids. Trimming removed 3 bases at V and 3 bases at J, with 17 bases between. Germline V lookup: CDR1 DFQATT, CDR2 SNEGSKA (reference sequence). The CDR3 bases are TGCAGTGCTAGGAAAAAGGGTAGATTAGAAGAGACCCAGTACTTC. Its translation: CSARKKGRLEETQYF.

The chain recombines TRBV11-2 with TRBJ1-1; unclear D gene. V gave up 0 bases and J gave up 5 bases, with 19 bases separating them. The CDR3 is 17 amino acids. In germline, CDR1 is SGHAT, CDR2 FQNNGV. In nucleotides, the CDR3 is TGTGCCAGCAGCTTAGATAGGATGGGCCCCAGGAAAACTGAAGCTTTCTTT. Amino acids: CASSLDRMGPRKTEAFF.

CDR3 DNA: TGCGCCAGCAGCCAAGGCAGGGTAAATGAAAAACTGTTTTTT. Translation: CASSQGRVNEKLFF. V is TRBV4-3 and J is TRBJ1-4; a possible D gene is TRBD1 (5 bases). The germline CDR1 and CDR2 sequences are LGHNA and YSLEER. CDR3 size: 14 residues. V was shortened by 1 base and J by 5 bases, with 8 bases between the two germline ends.

This clonotype was counted many times. The chain is built from TRBV7-2 and TRBJ2-5, with D possibly TRBD1 on 5 matching bases. The V gene's germline CDR1 is SGHTA and CDR2 FQGNSA. Trimming took 0 bases from V and 2 from J, leaving 10 bases between them. The CDR3 covers 15 residues. The CDR3 is CASSLASQGQETQYF. CDR3 sequence (DNA): TGTGCCAGCAGCTTAGCGAGCCAGGGTCAAGAGACCCAGTACTTC. The full variable domain, completed using reference TRBV7-2 and TRBJ2-5, is GAGVSQSPSNKVTEKGKDVELRCDPISGHTALYWYRQSLGQGLEFLIYFQGNSAPDKSGLPSDRFSAERTGGSVSTLTIQRTQQEDSAVYLCASSLASQGQETQYFGPGTRLLVL.

This clonotype appeared a few times. The chain is built from TRBV29-1 and TRBJ2-7; D not resolved. V was cut by 7 bases and J by 1 base, with 20 bases left in between. CDR3 size: 15 residues. Germline CDR1 is SQVTM and CDR2 is ANQGSEA. In DNA form, the CDR3 reads TGCAGCGCCGGACGGACCGGATCGGGTTCCTACGAGCAGTACTTC. Translated, it gives CSAGRTGSGSYEQYF.

The rearrangement links TRBV24-1 to TRBJ1-2, with 11 bases aligning to TRBD1. Trimming at V came to 3 bases and at J to 8 bases, leaving 4 bases not matched to a gene. This CDR3 comprises 14 residues. Germline values: CDR1 KGHDR, CDR2 SFDVKD. The CDR3 here is CATSDGQGADGYTF. CDR3 sequence (DNA): TGTGCCACCAGTGATGGACAGGGGGCCGACGGCTACACCTTC.

This clonotype was counted a single time. The chain has TRBV28 and TRBJ2-4, with D perhaps matching TRBD1 (6 bases). Germline CDR1 reads MDHEN; CDR2 reads SYDVKM. The V gene lost 5 bases and the J gene lost 0 bases, with 14 bases spanning the gap. The CDR3 has 16 amino acids. This CDR3 reads CASSAGQLQAKNIQYF. CDR3 sequence (DNA): TGTGCCAGCAGTGCAGGACAGCTACAAGCCAAAAACATTCAGTACTTC.

This clonotype appeared a single time. The chain recombines TRBV4-3 with TRBJ2-7, with unresolved D. Germline CDR1 and CDR2: LGHNA and YSLEER. This CDR3 comprises 14 residues. The V end was cut by 0 bases, the J end by 2 bases, with 8 bases between. CDR3 nucleotides: TGCGCCAGCAGCCAAGATCTGGACCCCTACGAGCAGTACTTC. This codes for CASSQDLDPYEQYF.

The rearrangement joins TRBV28 to TRBJ1-2; 7 bases agree with TRBD1. The germline V gene has CDR1 MDHEN and CDR2 SYDVKM. CDR3 length: 14 residues. J lost 4 bases, V lost 3 bases, and 5 bases had no gene match. This chain's CDR3 is CASSFGTAPYGYTF. CDR3 nucleotide sequence: TGTGCCAGCAGTTTTGGGACAGCCCCCTATGGCTACACCTTC.

This clonotype was observed once. This rearrangement joins TRBV10-3 to TRBJ2-1; perhaps TRBD1 as D (6 bases). Germline values: CDR1 ENHRY, CDR2 SYGVKD. V shed 7 bases and J shed 5 bases, with 18 bases lying between them. This CDR3 is 15 amino acids long. The CDR3 sequence: CAIKGMQGRDNEQFF. CDR3 coding DNA: TGTGCCATCAAGGGAATGCAGGGGCGTGACAATGAGCAGTTCTTC.

This clonotype has a handful of counts. This sequence joins TRBV6-2 or TRBV6-3 and TRBJ2-6; D uncertain. This CDR3 spans 14 amino acids. CDR1 is MNHEY and CDR2 is SVGEGT in the germline V gene. Trimming shortened V by 5 bases and J by 7 bases, and 12 bases separated the two germline ends. In DNA, the CDR3 is TGTGCCAGCAGTCCTCCCGGGCCCGCCAACGTCCTGACTTTC. Translated, it gives CASSPPGPANVLTF.

On this clonotype: A clone one base away is much larger, so this may be a read error. In DNA, the CDR3 is TGTGCCAGCAGTCCAGTCAATGAGCGGTTCTTC. Residues: CASSPVNERFF. The chain joins TRBV7-2 to TRBJ2-1, with D uncertain. The germline gives CDR1 SGHTA, CDR2 FQGNSA. CDR3 length: 11 residues. The variable domain in full, completed from reference TRBV7-2 and TRBJ2-1, reads GAGVSQSPSNKVTEKGKDVELRCDPISGHTALYWYRQSLGQGLEFLIYFQGNSAPDKSGLPSDRFSAERTGGSVSTLTIQRTQQEDSAVYLCASSPVNERFFGPGTRLTVL.

This clonotype was picked up a small number of times. The rearrangement joins TRBV2 to TRBJ2-7; 9 bases agree with TRBD1. CDR3 length: 12 amino acids. CDR1 SNHLY and CDR2 FYNNEI come from the germline V gene. V gave up 6 bases and J gave up 11 bases; unmatched junction bases: 8. The CDR3 coding sequence is TGTGCCAGCAGCCACGGAGGGGACAGGGAGTACTTC. Residues: CASSHGGDREYF.

The chain couples TRBV20-1 to TRBJ2-5; possibly TRBD1 for D (6 bases). Judging by the DNA end, TRBJ2-7 fits better; the J call may be wrong. The CDR3 runs to 13 residues. Looked up from germline, CDR1 is DFQATT and CDR2 is SNEGSKA (reference sequence). The CDR3 coding sequence is TGCAGTGCTAGGAGTGGGGGCCGGAACGAGCAGTACTTC. Translation: CSARSGGRNEQYF.